The 11 T cell receptor beta chains below were found in one sample sequenced in a study of response to subunit inactivated influenza vaccine. TCRdb used MiXCR to reprocess the RT-PCR reads, holding one entry per CDR3 protein. Of some 850,000 distinct CDR3 sequences in the sample, less than 20% were seen once. Sequenced here: PBMCs from blood, sampled about 5 days after vaccination. The receptors come from a man aged 45-65 years who received an inactivated influenza vaccine.

This clonotype was observed at least ten times. The V and J genes are TRBV7-9 and TRBJ2-3, with a possible D match to TRBD2 (5 bases). Trimming shortened V by 6 bases and J by 4 bases, and 14 bases separated the two germline ends. Germline V CDR1 and CDR2: SEHNR, FQNEAQ (reference sequence). CDR3 length equals 14 residues. CDR3 nucleotides: TGTGCCAGCAGTTTGGATGCGGGCGCAGATACGCAGTATTTT. The encoded protein is CASSLDAGADTQYF.

This clonotype was counted a single time. The chain recombines TRBV7-6 with TRBJ2-1, with 10 bases that match TRBD2. This CDR3 is built from 17 residues. From germline, CDR1 is SGHVS and CDR2 FNYEAQ. The V gene end was trimmed by 1 base and the J gene end by 6 bases; junction bases not matched to a gene: 9. CDR3 in DNA: TGTGCCAGCAGCTTAGTTTGGAGCGGGGGGGCGGGCAATGAGCAGTTCTTC. Encoded protein: CASSLVWSGGAGNEQFF.

This clonotype was counted a few times. The chain carries TRBV6-1 and TRBJ2-1; 11 bases line up with TRBD2. V lost 4 bases, J lost 9 bases, and 8 bases stayed unmatched. CDR3 length: 15 residues. CDR1 and CDR2 from the germline V gene are MNHNS and SASEGT. The CDR3 DNA is TGTGCCAGCAGTGGAGAGACTAGCGGGACTGGTGAGCAGTTCTTC. Residues: CASSGETSGTGEQFF.

This clonotype was detected only a few times. V gene TRBV3-1 combines with J gene TRBJ2-5; D gene unclear. The CDR3 has 11 amino acids. Germline CDR1 reads LGHDT; CDR2 reads YNNKEL (reference sequence). V lost 5 bases and J lost 7, with 8 bases in between. The CDR3 bases are TGTGCCAGCAGCGTCGTAGGGACCCAGTACTTC. It codes for CASSVVGTQYF.

CDR3 DNA: TGTGCCAGCAGCGTAGGAAATTCAGAGCAGTTCTTC. Amino acids: CASSVGNSEQFF. The V gene is TRBV9, the J gene TRBJ2-1; D gene uncertain. V was trimmed by 0 bases and J by 10 bases, leaving 8 bases between them. This CDR3 contains 12 residues. Germline assignment: CDR1 SGDLS and CDR2 YYNGEE.

This clonotype has only a few counts. This rearrangement joins TRBV2 to TRBJ2-2, with 7 positions matching TRBD1. The trim removed 5 bases at V and 8 bases at J, leaving 11 bases unmatched. The germline V gene has CDR1 SNHLY and CDR2 FYNNEI. This CDR3 has 15 amino acids. Written as DNA, the CDR3 is TGTGCCAGCAGTATAGACAGGGCCCATGAAGGGGAGCTGTTTTTT. Amino acid sequence: CASSIDRAHEGELFF. Using reference TRBV2 and TRBJ2-2 for the parts outside the CDR3, the full variable domain is EPEVTQTPSHQVTQMGQEVILRCVPISNHLYFYWYRQILGQKVEFLVSFYNNEISEKSEIFDDQFSVERPDGSNFTLKIRSTKLEDSAMYFCASSIDRAHEGELFFGEGSRLTVL.

This clonotype was detected only a few times. The chain uses TRBV5-6 and TRBJ2-2; D is ambiguous. The germline V gene encodes CDR1 SGHDT and CDR2 YYEEEE. V lost 5 bases, J lost 0 bases, and 5 bases lay in between. The length of the CDR3 is 13 residues. The chain's CDR3 is CASRVANTGELFF. The CDR3, as DNA: TGTGCCAGCAGAGTGGCGAACACCGGGGAGCTGTTTTTT.

This clonotype appeared a few times. The chain is built from TRBV28 and TRBJ1-1; no definite D call. The CDR3 extends over 12 amino acids. The germline V gene has CDR1 MDHEN and CDR2 SYDVKM. Between the trimmed V and J ends, which lost 2 bases and 7 bases, there was a span of 8 bases. CDR3 residues: CASSLGVREAFF. In nucleotides, the CDR3 is TGTGCCAGCAGTTTAGGTGTCCGTGAAGCTTTCTTT. Drawing the rest from reference TRBV28 and TRBJ1-1, the complete variable domain is DVKVTQSSRYLVKRTGEKVFLECVQDMDHENMFWYRQDPGLGLRLIYFSYDVKMKEKGDIPEGYSVSREKKERFSLILESASTNQTSMYLCASSLGVREAFFGQGTRLTVV.

This clonotype has more than one count but fewer than ten. This rearrangement joins TRBV18 to TRBJ1-3; D is perhaps TRBD1 (6 bases). The CDR3 is 15 residues long. Germline V gives CDR1 KGHSH, CDR2 LQKENI. Trimming shortened V by 4 bases and J by 4 bases, and 14 bases separated the two germline ends. This CDR3 is CASSHNRVTGNTIYF. The CDR3, as DNA: TGTGCCAGCTCACACAACAGGGTGACCGGAAACACCATATATTTT.

This clonotype has just one count. The CDR3 reads CASSPPLSGSLGEQYF. Written as DNA, the CDR3 is TGTGCCAGCTCACCCCCCCTTTCCGGGAGTCTAGGAGAGCAGTACTTC. V gene TRBV18 combines with J gene TRBJ2-7, with D possibly matching TRBD2 (6 bases). V was trimmed by 3 bases and J by 7 bases, leaving 22 bases between them. Germline-derived CDR1 and CDR2 are KGHSH and LQKENI. CDR3 length: 16 amino acids.

The chain is built from TRBV20-1 and TRBJ1-1; possibly TRBD1 for D (6 bases). Germline CDR1 is DFQATT and CDR2 is SNEGSKA (reference sequence). The V and J ends lost 0 bases and 7 bases respectively, with 21 bases between them. The length of the CDR3 is 16 residues. The CDR3 protein is CSARDRGGVDQNEAFF. The CDR3 nucleotides read TGCAGTGCTAGAGATCGGGGGGGCGTGGATCAAAATGAAGCTTTCTTT.